This entry concerns a single T cell receptor beta chain. The CDR3 covers 18 residues. This entry belongs to a study of T cell responses to AZD1222 COVID-19 vaccine. Produced via immunoSEQ multiplex PCR; TCRdb's table is partial and in-frame only. The sample has around 160,000 clones, under 95% seen once; the top ten hold under 2%. The sequencing used peripheral blood, collected on day 0 of AZD1222 vaccination. The chain is built from TRBV12-2 and TRBJ2-7. TRBV12-2 is termed a pseudogene. The sequence came from an adult in good health. In DNA, the CDR3 is TGTGCAAGTCGCTTCGGGAATATTACGGCTGAGGACACCTACGAGCAGTACTTC. This encodes CASRFGNITAEDTYEQYF.